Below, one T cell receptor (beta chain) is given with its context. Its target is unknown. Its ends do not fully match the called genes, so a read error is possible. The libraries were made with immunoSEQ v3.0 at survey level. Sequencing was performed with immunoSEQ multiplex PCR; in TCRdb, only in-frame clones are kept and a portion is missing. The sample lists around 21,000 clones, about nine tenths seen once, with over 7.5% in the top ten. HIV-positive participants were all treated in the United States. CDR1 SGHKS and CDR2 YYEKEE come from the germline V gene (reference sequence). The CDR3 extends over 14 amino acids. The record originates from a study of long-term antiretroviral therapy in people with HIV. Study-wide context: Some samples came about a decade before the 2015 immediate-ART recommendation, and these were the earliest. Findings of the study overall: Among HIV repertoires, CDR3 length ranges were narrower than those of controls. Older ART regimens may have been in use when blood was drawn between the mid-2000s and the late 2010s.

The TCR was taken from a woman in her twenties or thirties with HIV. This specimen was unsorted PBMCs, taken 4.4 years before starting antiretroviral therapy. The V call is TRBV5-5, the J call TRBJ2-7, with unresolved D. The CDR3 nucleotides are TGTGCCAGCAGCTCCTCGGCAGACCACTACGGGCAGTACTTC. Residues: CASSSSADHYGQYF.